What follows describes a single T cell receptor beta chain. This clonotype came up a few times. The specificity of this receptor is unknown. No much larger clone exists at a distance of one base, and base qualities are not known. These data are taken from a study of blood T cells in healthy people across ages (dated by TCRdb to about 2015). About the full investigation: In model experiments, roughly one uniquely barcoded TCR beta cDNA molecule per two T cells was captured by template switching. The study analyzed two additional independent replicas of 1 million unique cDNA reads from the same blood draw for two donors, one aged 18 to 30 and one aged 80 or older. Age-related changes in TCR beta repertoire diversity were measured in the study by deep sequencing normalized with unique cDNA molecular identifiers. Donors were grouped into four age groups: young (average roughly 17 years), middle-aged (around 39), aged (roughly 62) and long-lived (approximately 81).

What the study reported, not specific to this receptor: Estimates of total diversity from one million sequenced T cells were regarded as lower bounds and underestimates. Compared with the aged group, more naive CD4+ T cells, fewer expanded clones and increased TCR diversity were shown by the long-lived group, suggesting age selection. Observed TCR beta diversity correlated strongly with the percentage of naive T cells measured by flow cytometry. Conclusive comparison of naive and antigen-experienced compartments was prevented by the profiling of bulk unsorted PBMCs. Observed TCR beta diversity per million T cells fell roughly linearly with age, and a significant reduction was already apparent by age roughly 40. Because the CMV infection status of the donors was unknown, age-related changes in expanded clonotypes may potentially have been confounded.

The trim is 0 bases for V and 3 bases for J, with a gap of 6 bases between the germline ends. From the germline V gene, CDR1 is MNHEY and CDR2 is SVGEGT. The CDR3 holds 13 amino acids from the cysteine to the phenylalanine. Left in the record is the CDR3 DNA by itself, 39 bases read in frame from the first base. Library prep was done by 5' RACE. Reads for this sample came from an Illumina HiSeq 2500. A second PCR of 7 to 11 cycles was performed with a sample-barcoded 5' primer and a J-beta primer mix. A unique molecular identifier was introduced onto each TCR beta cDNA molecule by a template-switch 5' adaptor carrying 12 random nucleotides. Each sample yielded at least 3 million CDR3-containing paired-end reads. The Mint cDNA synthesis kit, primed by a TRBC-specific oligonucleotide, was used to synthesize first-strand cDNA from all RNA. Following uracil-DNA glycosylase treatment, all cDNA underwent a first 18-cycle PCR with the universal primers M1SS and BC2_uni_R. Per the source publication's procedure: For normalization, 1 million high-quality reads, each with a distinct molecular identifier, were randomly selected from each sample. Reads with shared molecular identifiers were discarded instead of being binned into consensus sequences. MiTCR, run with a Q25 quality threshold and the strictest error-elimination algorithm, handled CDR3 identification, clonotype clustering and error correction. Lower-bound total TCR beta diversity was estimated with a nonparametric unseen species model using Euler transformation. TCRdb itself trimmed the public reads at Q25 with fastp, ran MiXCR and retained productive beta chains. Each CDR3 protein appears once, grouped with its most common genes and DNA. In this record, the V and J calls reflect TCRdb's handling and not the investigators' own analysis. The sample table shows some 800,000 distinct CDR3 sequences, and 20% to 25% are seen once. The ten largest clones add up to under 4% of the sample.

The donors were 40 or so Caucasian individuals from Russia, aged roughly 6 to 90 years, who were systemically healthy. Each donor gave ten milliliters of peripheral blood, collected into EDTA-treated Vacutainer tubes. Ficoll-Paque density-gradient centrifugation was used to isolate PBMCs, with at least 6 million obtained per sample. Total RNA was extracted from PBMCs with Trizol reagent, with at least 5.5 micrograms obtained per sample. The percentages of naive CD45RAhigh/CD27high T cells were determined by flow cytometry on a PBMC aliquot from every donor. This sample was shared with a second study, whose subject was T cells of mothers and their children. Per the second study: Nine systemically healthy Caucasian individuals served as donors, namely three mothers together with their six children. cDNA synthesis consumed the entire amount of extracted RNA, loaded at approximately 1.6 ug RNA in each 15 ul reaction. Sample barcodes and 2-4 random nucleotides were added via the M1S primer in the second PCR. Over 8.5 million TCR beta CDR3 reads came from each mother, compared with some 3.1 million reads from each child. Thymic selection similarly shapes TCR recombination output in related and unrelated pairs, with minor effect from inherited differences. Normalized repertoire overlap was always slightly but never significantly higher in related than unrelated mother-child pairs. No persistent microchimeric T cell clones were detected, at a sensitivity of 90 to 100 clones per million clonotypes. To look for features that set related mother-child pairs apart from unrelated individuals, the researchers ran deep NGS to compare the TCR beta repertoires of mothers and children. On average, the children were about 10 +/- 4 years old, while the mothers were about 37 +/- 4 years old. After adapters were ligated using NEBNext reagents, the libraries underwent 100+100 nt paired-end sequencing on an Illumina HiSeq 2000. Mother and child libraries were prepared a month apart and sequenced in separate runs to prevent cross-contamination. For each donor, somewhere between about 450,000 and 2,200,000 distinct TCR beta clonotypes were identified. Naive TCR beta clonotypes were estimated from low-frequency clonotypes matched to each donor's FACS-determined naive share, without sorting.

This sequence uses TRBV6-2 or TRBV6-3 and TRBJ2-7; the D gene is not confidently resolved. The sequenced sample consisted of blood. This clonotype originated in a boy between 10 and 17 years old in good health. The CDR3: CASSYSTYYEQYF. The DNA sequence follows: TGTGCCAGCAGTTACTCGACCTACTACGAGCAGTACTTC.